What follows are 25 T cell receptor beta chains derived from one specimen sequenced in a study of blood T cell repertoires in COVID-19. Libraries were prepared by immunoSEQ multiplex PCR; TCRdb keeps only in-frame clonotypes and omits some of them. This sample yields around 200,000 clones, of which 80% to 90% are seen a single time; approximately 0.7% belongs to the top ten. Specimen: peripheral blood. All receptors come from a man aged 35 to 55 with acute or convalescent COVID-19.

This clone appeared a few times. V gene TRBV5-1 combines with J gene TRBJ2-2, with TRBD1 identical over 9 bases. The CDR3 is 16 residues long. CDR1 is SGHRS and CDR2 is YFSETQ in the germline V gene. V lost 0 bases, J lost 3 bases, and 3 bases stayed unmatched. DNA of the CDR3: TGCGCCAGCAGCTTGGGTGACAGGGGGTACACCGGGGAGCTGTTTTTT. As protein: CASSLGDRGYTGELFF. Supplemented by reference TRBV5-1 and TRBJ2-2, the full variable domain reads KAGVTQTPRYLIKTRGQQVTLSCSPISGHRSVSWYQQTPGQGLQFLFEYFSETQRNKGNFPGRFSGRQFSNSRSEMNVSTLELGDSALYLCASSLGDRGYTGELFFGEGSRLTVL.

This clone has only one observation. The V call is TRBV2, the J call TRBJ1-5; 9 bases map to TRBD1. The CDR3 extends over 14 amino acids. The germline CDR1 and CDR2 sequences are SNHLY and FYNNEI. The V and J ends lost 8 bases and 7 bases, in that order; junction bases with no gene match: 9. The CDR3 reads CASRPGQGRQPQHF. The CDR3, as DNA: TGTGCCAGCCGACCGGGACAGGGTAGGCAGCCCCAGCATTTT.

The CDR3 DNA reads as TGTGCCAGCACTAAACTGTTAATGGGCAATCAGCCCCAGCATTTT. As protein: CASTKLLMGNQPQHF. The V and J genes are TRBV28 and TRBJ1-5; D gene ambiguous. Germline CDR1 reads MDHEN; CDR2 reads SYDVKM. The CDR3 covers 15 residues. V was cut by 7 bases and J by 2 bases, with 15 bases left in between.

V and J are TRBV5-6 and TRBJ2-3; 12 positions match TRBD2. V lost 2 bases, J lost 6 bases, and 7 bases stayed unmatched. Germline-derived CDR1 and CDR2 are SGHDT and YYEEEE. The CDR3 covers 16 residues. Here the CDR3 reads CASSFRTSGVGDTQYF. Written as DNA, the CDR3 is TGTGCCAGCAGCTTTCGGACTAGCGGGGTAGGGGATACGCAGTATTTT.

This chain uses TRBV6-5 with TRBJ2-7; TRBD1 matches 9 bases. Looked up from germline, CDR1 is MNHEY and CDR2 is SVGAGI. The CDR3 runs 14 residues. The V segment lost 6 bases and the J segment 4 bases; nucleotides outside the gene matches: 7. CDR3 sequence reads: CASSSGTGRYEQYF. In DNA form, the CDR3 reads TGTGCCAGCAGCTCCGGGACAGGGCGGTACGAGCAGTACTTC.

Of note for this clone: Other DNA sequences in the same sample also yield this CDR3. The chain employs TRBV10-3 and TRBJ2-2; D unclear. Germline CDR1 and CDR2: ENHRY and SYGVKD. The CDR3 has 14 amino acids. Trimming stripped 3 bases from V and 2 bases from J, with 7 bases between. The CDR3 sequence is CAISDRSNTGELFF. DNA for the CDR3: TGTGCCATCAGTGACAGATCCAACACCGGGGAGCTGTTTTTT.

CDR3 sequence reads: CASSSGLGIYNEQFF. The CDR3 bases are TGTGCCAGCAGCTCCGGACTGGGGATATACAATGAGCAGTTCTTC. The V call is TRBV7-3, the J call TRBJ2-1; D is perhaps TRBD2 (5 bases). From germline, CDR1 is SGHTA and CDR2 FQGTGA. Trimming shortened V by 4 bases and J by 4 bases, and 14 bases separated the two germline ends. This CDR3 contains 15 residues.

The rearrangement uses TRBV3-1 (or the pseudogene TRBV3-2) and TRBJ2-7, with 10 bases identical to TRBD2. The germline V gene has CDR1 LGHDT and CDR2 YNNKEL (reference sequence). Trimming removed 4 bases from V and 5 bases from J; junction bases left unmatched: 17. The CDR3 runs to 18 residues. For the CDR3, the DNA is TGTGCCAGCAGCCCCCGGGGCCAAAGCGGGAGGGCCCCCCACGAGCAGTACTTC. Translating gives CASSPRGQSGRAPHEQYF.

CDR3 loop: CSVSVRGQLPYEQYF. The CDR3 nucleotides read TGCAGCGTTTCGGTTAGGGGACAGCTACCTTACGAGCAGTACTTC. The chain recombines TRBV29-1 with TRBJ2-7, with 7 bases matching TRBD1. Trimming took 5 bases from V and 4 from J; bases not matched to a gene: 14. CDR1 is SQVTM and CDR2 is ANQGSEA in the germline V gene. This CDR3 has 15 amino acids.

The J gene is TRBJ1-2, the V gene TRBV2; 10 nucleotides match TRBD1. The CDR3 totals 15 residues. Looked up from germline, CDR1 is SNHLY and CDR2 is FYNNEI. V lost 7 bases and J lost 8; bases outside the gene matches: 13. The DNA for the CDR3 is TGTGCCAGCATTAAAGAGCCCGGGACAGGGGTCGGCTACACCTTC. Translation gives CASIKEPGTGVGYTF.

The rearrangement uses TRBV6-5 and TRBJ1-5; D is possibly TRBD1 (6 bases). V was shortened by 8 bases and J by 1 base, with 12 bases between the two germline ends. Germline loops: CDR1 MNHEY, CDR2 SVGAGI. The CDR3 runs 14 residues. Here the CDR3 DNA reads TGTGCCAGCCGATCCACAGGGAGCAATCAGCCCCAGCATTTT. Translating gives CASRSTGSNQPQHF.

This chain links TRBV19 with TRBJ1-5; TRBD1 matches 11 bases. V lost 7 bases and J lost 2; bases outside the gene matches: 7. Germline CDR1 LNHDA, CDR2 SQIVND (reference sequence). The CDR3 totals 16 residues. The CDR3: CASTVGQGAGNQPQHF. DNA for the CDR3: TGTGCCAGTACCGTCGGACAGGGGGCCGGCAATCAGCCCCAGCATTTT. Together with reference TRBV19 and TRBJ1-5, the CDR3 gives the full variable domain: DGGITQSPKYLFRKEGQNVTLSCEQNLNHDAMYWYRQDPGQGLRLIYYSQIVNDFQKGDIAEGYSVSREKKESFPLTVTSAQKNPTAFYLCASTVGQGAGNQPQHFGDGTRLSIL.

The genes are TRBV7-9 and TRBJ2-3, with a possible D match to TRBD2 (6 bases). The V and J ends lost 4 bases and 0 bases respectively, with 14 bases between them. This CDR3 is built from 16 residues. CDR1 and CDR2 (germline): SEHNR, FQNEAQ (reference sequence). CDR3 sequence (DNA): TGTGCCAGCAGCTATCCTTCCGGGGGAAGCACAGATACGCAGTATTTT. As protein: CASSYPSGGSTDTQYF.

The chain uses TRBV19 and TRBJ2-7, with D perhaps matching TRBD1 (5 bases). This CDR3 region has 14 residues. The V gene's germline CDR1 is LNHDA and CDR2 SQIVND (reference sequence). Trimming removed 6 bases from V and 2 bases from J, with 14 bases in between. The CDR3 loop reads CASRKTADPYEQYF. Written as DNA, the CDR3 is TGTGCCAGTAGAAAGACAGCCGACCCCTACGAGCAGTACTTC.

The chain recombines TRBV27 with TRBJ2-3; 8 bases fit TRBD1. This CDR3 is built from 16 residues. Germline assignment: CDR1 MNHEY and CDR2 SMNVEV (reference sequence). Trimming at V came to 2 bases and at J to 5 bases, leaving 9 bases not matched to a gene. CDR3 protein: CASSLTAGGEVDTQYF. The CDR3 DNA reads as TGTGCCAGCAGTTTAACAGCAGGGGGCGAGGTAGATACGCAGTATTTT.

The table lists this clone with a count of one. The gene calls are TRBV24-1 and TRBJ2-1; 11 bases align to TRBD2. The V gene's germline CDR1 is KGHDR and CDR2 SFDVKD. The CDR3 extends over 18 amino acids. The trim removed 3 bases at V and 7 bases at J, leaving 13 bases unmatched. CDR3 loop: CATSDLKPTSGKLNEQFF. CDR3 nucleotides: TGTGCCACCAGTGATCTTAAGCCGACTAGCGGGAAGTTGAATGAGCAGTTCTTC.

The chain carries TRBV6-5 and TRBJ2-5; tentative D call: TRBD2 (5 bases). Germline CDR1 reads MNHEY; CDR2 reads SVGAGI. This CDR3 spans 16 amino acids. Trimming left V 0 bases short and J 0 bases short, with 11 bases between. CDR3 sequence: CASSYSRWRDQETQYF. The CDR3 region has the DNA TGTGCCAGCAGTTACTCACGATGGCGGGACCAAGAGACCCAGTACTTC.

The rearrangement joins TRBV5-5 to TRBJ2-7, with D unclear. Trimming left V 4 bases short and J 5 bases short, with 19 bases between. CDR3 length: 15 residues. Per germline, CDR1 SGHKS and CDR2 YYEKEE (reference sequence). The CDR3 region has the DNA TGTGCCAGCAGCCCCCTTTTGGAGACTCTCCACGAGCAGTACTTC. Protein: CASSPLLETLHEQYF.

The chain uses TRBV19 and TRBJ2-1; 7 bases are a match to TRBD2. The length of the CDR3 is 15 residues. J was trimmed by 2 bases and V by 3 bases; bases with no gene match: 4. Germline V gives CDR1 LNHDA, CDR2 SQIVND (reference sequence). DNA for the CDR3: TGTGCCAGTAGTATGTGGGAGGGGCCCTACAATGAGCAGTTCTTC. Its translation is CASSMWEGPYNEQFF.

CDR3 amino acids: CASSPPVRVGTDTQYF. DNA for the CDR3: TGTGCCAGCTCACCACCGGTCAGGGTAGGGACAGATACGCAGTATTTT. The chain carries TRBV18 and TRBJ2-3; D is possibly TRBD1 (5 bases). In germline, CDR1 is KGHSH, CDR2 LQKENI. The CDR3 covers 16 residues. V was pared by 0 bases and J by 3 bases, with 13 bases between.

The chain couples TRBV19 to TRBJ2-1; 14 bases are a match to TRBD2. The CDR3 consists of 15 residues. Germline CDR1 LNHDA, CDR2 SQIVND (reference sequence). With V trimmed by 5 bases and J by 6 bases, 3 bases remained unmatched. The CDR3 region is CASSFGTSGSNEQFF. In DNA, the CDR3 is TGTGCCAGTAGTTTCGGGACTAGCGGGAGCAATGAGCAGTTCTTC.

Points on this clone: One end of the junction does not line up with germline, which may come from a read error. Here the CDR3 reads CASSLASESSPLF. DNA of the CDR3: TGCGCCAGCAGTCTAGCATCCGAGAGTAGTCCGCTCTTC. The J gene is TRBJ2-1, the V gene TRBV5-1, with D possibly being TRBD2 (5 bases). Per germline, CDR1 SGHRS and CDR2 YFSETQ. The CDR3 length is 13 residues.

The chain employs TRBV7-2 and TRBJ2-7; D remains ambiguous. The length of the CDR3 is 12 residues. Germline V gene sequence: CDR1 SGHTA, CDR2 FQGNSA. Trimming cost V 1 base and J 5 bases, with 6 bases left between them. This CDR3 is CASSLGAHEQYF. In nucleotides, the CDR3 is TGTGCCAGCAGCTTAGGAGCCCACGAGCAGTACTTC.

CDR3 sequence (DNA): TGTGCCAGTAGTACACTGACAGGGACCTACGAGCAGTACTTC. This sequence encodes CASSTLTGTYEQYF. The chain employs TRBV19 and TRBJ2-7, with TRBD1 identical over 7 bases. Trimming cost V 4 bases and J 2 bases; bases outside gene matches: 5. This CDR3 spans 14 amino acids. Germline assignment: CDR1 LNHDA and CDR2 SQIVND (reference sequence).

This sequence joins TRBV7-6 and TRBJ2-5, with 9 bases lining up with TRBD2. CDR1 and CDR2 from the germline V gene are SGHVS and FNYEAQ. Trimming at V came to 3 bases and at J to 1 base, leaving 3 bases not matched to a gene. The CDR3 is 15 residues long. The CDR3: CASSLRLAAQETQYF. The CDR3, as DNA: TGTGCCAGCAGCTTGAGACTAGCGGCCCAAGAGACCCAGTACTTC.